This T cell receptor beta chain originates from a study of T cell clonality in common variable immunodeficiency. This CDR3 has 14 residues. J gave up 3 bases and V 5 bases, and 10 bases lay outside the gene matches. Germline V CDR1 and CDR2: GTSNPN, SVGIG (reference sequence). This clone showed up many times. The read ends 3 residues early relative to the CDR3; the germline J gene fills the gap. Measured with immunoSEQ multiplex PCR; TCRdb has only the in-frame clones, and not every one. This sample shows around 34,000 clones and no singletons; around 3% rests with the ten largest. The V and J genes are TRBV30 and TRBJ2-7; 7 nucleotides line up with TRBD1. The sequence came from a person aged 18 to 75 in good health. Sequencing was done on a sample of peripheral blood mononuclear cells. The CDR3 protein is CAWALGQGDYEQYF. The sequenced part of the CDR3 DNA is TGTGCCTGGGCACTCGGGCAGGGGGACTACGAG.